The clone carrying this T cell receptor beta chain was seen more than once but under ten times. Antigen: not known. The collection from each donor was one heparinised blood draw averaging around 0.11 L. Expressed TCRB transcripts got sequenced, as all isolated RNA was reverse transcribed. Sequencing was performed with immunoSEQ multiplex PCR; in TCRdb, only in-frame clones are kept and a portion is missing. Among 970,000 or so clones listed, roughly a sixth were seen once. The data derive from a study of beta chain features in type 1 diabetes. Study at large: Similarity in age, gender and cell yields was seen between patients and healthy donors. The study's findings and limits: Comparison showed that naive, central memory and Treg TCRB repertoires appeared more similar among patients than among healthy donors. Shorter TCRB CDR3s, moderately but significantly so, marked every one of the four CD4+ subsets in Type 1 diabetes patients.

The junction had 7 bases not matched to a gene; V was cut back by 3 bases and J by 2 bases. Germline V CDR1 and CDR2: LNHNV, YYDKDF (reference sequence). CDR3 length equals 15 residues. The sample taken for sequencing was naive CD4+ T cells from blood. V usage is TRBV15 and J usage is TRBJ2-7; 7 nucleotides agree with TRBD2. The TCR sequence derives from a woman younger than 30 in good health. The CDR3 spells CATSSLASGTYEQYF. The CDR3 nucleotides read TGTGCCACCAGCAGCTTGGCTAGCGGTACCTACGAGCAGTACTTC.